This T cell receptor beta chain is drawn from a study of blood T cells in healthy people across ages. This clonotype occurred many times. The junction shows a germline mismatch at one end, possibly a read error. This CDR3 has 15 amino acids. Per the germline V gene, CDR1 is LGHNA and CDR2 is YSLEER. Alongside a J-beta primer mix, a sample-barcoded 5' primer served in a second PCR lasting about 6 to 12 cycles. TCRdb itself ran the 5' RACE reads through MiXCR, one entry per CDR3 protein. The sample comprises roughly 720,000 distinct CDR3 sequences, 53% of which are singletons, and roughly 40% rests with the top ten.

The sequenced sample consisted of blood. The sequence was obtained from a man older than 75 in good health. The chain uses TRBV4-3 and TRBJ2-3; no definite D call. CDR3 amino acids: CASRQETATTDTQYF. DNA of the CDR3: TGCGCCAGCAGACAAGAGACTGCTACAACAGATACGCAGTATTTT.